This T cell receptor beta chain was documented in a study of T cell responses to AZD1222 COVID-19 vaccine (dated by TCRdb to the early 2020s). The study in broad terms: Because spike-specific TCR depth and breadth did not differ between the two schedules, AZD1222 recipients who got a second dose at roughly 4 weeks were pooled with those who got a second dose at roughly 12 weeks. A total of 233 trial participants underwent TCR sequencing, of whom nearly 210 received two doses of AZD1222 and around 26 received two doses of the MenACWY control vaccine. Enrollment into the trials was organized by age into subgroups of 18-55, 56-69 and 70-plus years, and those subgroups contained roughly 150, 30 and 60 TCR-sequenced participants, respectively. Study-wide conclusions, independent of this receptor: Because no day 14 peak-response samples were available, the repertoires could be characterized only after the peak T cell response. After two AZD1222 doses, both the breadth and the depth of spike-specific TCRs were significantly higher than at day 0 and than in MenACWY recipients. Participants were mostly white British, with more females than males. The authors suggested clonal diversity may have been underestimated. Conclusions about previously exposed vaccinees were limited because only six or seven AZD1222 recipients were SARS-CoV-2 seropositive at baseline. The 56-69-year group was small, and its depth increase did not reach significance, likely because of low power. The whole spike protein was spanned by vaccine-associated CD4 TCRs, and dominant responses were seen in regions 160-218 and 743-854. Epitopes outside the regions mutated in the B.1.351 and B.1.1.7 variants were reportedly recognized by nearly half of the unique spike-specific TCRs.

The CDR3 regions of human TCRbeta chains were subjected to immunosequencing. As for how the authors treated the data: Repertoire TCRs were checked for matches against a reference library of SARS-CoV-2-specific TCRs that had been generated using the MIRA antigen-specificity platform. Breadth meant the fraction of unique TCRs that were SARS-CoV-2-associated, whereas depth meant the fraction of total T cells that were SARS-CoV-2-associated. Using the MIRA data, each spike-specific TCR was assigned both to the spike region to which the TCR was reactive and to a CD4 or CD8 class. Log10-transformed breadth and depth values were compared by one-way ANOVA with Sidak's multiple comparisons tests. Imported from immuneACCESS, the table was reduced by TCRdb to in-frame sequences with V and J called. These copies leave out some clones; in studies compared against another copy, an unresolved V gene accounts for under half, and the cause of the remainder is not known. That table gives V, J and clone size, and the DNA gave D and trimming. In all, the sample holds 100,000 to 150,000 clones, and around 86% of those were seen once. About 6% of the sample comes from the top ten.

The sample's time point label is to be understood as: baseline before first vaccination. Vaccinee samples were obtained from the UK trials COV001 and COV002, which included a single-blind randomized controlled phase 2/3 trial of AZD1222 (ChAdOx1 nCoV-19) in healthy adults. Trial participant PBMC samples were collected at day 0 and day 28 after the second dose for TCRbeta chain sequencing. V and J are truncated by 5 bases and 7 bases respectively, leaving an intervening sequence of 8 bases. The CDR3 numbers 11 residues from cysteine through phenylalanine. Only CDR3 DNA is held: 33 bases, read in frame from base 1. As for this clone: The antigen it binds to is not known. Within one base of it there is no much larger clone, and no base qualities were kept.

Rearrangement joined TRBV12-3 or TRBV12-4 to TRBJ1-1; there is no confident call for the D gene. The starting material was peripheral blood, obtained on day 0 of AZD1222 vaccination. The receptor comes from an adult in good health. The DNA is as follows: TGTGCCAGCAGTCTTTATGGTGAAGCTTTCTTT. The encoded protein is CASSLYGEAFF.